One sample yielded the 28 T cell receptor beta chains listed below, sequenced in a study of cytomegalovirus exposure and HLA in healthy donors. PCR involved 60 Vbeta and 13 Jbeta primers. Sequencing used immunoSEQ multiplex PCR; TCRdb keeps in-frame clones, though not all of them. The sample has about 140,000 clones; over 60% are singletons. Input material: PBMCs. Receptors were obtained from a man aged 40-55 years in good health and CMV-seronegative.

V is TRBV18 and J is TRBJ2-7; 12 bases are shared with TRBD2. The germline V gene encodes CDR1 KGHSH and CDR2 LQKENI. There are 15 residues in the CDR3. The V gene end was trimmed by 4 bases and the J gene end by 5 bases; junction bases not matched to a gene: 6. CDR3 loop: CASSLGLAGFDEQYF. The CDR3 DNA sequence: TGTGCCAGCTCACTAGGACTAGCGGGGTTCGACGAGCAGTACTTC.

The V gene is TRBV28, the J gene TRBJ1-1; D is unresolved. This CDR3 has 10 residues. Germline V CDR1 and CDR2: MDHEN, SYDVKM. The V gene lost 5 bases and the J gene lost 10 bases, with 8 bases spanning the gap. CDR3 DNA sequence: TGTGCCAGCAGTGGCAGTGGAGCTTTCTTT. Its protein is CASSGSGAFF.

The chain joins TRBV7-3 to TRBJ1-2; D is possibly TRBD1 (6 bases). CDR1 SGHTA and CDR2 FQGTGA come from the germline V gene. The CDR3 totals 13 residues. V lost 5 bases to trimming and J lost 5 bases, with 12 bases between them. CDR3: CASSPLGGYGYTF. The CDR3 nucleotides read TGTGCCAGCAGCCCTCTAGGGGGTTATGGCTACACCTTC.

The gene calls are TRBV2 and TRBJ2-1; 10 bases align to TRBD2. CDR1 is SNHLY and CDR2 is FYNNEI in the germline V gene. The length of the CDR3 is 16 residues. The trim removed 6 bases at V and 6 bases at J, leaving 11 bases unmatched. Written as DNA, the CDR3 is TGTGCCAGCAGCGAACAAACTAGCGGGATGATCAATGAGCAGTTCTTC. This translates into CASSEQTSGMINEQFF.

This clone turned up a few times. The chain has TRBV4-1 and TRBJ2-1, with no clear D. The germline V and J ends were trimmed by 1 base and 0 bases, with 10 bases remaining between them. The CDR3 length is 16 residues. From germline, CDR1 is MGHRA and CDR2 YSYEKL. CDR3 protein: CASSQGLSTSYNEQFF. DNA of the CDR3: TGCGCCAGCAGCCAAGGGTTAAGCACCTCCTACAATGAGCAGTTCTTC.

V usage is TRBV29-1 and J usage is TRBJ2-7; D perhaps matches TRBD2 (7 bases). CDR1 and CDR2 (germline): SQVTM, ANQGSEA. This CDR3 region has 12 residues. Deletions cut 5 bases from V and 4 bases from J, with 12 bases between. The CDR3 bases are TGCAGCGTTTCGCGGGGGCTATACGAGCAGTACTTC. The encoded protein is CSVSRGLYEQYF.

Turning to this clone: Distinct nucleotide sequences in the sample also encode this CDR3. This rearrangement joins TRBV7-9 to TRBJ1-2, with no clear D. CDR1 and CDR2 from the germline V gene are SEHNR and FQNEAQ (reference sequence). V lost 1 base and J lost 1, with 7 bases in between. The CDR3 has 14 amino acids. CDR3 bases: TGTGCCAGCAGCTTAGACGGCGGTAACTATGGCTACACCTTC. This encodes CASSLDGGNYGYTF.

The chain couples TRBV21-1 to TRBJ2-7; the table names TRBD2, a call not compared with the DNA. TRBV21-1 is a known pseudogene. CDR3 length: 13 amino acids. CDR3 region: CASNPRVSYEQYF. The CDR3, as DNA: TGTGCCAGCAACCCGAGGGTCTCCTACGAGCAGTACTTC.

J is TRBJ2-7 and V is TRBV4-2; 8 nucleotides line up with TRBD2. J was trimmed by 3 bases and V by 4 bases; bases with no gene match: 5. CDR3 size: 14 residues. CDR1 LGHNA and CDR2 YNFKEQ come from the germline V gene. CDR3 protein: CASSPREGFYEQYF. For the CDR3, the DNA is TGTGCCAGCAGCCCTCGGGAGGGCTTCTACGAGCAGTACTTC.

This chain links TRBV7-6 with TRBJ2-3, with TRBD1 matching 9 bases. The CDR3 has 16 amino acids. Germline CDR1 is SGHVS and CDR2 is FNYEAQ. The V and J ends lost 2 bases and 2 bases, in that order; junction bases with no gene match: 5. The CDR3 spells CASSLRQGGSTDTQYF. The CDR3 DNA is TGTGCCAGCAGCTTAAGACAGGGGGGGTCCACAGATACGCAGTATTTT.

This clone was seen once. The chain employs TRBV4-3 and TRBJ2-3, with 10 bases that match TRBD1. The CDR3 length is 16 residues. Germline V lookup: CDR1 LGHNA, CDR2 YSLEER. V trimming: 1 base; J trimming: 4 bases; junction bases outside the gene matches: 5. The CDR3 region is CASSQGGGQGADTQYF. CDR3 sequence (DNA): TGCGCCAGCAGCCAAGGTGGTGGACAGGGGGCAGATACGCAGTATTTT.

The CDR3, as DNA: TGTGCCAGCAGTGCCGACACCGGGGAGCTGTTTTTT. Translated, it gives CASSADTGELFF. This chain connects TRBV6-4 to TRBJ2-2; no clear D gene. Germline V lookup: CDR1 MRHNA, CDR2 SNTAGT. Trimming removed 4 bases at V and 3 bases at J, with 3 bases between. CDR3 size: 12 residues.

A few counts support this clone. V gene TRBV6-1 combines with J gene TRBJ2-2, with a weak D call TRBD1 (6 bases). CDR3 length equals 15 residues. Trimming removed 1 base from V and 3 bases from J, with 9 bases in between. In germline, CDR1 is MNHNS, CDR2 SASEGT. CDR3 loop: CASSEGSGDTGELFF. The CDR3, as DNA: TGTGCCAGCAGTGAAGGATCAGGGGACACCGGGGAGCTGTTTTTT.

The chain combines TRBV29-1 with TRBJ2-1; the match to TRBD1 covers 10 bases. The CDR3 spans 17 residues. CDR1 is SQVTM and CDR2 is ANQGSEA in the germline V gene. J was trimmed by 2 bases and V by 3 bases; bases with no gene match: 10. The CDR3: CSVDATGTGVPYNEQFF. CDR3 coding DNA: TGCAGCGTTGACGCTACCGGGACAGGGGTACCCTACAATGAGCAGTTCTTC.

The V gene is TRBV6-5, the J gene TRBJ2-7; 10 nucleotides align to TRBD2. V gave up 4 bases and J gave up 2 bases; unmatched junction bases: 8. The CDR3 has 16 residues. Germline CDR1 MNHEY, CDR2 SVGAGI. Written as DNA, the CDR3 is TGTGCCAGCAGTTTAACCCCGGGACTAGCGCCCTACGAGCAGTACTTC. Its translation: CASSLTPGLAPYEQYF.

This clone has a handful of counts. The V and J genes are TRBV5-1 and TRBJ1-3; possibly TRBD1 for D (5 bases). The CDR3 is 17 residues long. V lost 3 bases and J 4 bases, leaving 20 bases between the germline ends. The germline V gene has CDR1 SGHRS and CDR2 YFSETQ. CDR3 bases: TGCGCCAGCAGCTCGGCCTCCTCAGGGTCCTCCGGAAACACCATATATTTT. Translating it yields CASSSASSGSSGNTIYF.

CDR3 protein: CSVSGEWGNGADTQYF. CDR3 nucleotide sequence: TGCAGCGTCAGCGGGGAATGGGGGAACGGGGCAGATACGCAGTATTTT. The chain uses TRBV29-1 and TRBJ2-3, with 7 bases lining up with TRBD2. The V gene's germline CDR1 is SQVTM and CDR2 ANQGSEA. This CDR3 is 16 amino acids long. V lost 6 bases, J lost 4 bases, and 16 bases stayed unmatched.

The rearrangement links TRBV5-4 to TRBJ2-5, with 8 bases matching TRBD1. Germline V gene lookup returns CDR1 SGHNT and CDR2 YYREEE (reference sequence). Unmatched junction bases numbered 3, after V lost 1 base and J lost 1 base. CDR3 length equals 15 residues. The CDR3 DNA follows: TGTGCCAGCAGCTTGCGACAGGGGTTCCAAGAGACCCAGTACTTC. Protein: CASSLRQGFQETQYF.

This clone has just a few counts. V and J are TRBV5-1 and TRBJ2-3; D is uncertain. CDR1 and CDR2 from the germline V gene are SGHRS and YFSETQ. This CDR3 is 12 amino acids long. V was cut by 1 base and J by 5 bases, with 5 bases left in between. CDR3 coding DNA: TGCGCCAGCAGCTTGACGGGAGATACGCAGTATTTT. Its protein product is CASSLTGDTQYF.

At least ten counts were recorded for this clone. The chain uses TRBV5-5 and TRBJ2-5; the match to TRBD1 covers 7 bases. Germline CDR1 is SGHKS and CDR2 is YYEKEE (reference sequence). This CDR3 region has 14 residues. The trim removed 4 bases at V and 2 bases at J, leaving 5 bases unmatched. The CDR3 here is CASSHQTGQETQYF. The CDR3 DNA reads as TGTGCCAGCAGCCACCAGACAGGGCAAGAGACCCAGTACTTC.

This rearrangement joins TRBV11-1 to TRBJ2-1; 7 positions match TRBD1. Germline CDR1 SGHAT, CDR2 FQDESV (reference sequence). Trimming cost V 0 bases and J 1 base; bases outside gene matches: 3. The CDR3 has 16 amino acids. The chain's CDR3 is CASSLAIRGSYNEQFF. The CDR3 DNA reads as TGTGCCAGCAGCTTAGCGATCAGGGGGTCCTACAATGAGCAGTTCTTC.

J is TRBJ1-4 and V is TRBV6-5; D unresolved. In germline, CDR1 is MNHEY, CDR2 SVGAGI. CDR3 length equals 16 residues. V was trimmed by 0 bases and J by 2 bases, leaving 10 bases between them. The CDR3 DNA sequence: TGTGCCAGCAGTTACTCGGCCGCGGTCACTAATGAAAAACTGTTTTTT. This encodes CASSYSAAVTNEKLFF.

The CDR3, as DNA: TGCGCCAGCAGGGTACAGTCGATGAACACTGAAGCTTTCTTT. Amino acids: CASRVQSMNTEAFF. This chain uses TRBV5-1 with TRBJ1-1; D is unresolved. The germline gives CDR1 SGHRS, CDR2 YFSETQ. V was pared by 5 bases and J by 0 bases, with 11 bases between. The CDR3 spans 14 residues.

Written as DNA, the CDR3 is TGCAGCGTTCGACAGGGCACAGATACGCAGTATTTT. Its translation is CSVRQGTDTQYF. This sequence joins TRBV29-1 and TRBJ2-3, with D perhaps TRBD1 (6 bases). V gave up 5 bases and J gave up 1 base, with 7 bases separating them. Germline loops: CDR1 SQVTM, CDR2 ANQGSEA. This CDR3 contains 12 residues.

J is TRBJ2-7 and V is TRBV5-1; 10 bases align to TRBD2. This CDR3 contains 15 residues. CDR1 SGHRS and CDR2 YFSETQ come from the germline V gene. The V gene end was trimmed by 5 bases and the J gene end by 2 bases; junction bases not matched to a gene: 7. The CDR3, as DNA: TGCGCCAGCAGTACCTTTGGACTAGCGGCCTACGAGCAGTACTTC. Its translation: CASSTFGLAAYEQYF.

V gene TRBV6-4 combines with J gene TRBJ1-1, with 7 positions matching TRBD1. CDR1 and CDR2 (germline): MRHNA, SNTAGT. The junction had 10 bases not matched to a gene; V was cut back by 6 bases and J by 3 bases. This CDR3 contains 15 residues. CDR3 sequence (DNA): TGTGCCAGCAGGAGACAGGGCCAAACGGACACTGAAGCTTTCTTT. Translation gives CASRRQGQTDTEAFF.

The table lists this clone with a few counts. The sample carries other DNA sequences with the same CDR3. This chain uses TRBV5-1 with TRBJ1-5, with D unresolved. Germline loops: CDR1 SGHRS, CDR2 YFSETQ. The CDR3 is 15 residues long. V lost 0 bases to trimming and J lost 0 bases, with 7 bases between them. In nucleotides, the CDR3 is TGCGCCAGCAGCTTGGGAGCGGGTAGCAATCAGCCCCAGCATTTT. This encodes CASSLGAGSNQPQHF.

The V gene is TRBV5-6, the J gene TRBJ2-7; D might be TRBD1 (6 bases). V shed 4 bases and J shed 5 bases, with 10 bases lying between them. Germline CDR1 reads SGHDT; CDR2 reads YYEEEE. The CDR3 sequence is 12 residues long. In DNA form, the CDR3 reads TGTGCCAGCAGCCCCTACAGGGACGAGCAGTACTTC. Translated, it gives CASSPYRDEQYF.